The 3 T cell receptor beta chains presented below share a single source sample, sequenced in a study of blood T cell repertoires in COVID-19. Assay: immunoSEQ multiplex PCR; the TCRdb copy retains only in-frame clones and omits some. The data show 45,000 to 60,000 clones, with around 93% seen just once and approximately 3% held by the top ten. Sequenced: peripheral blood. The source is a middle-aged man with acute or convalescent COVID-19.

The J gene is TRBJ1-1, the V gene TRBV25-1; D possibly corresponds to TRBD1 (5 bases). Trimming pared 1 base from V and 4 bases from J, leaving 13 bases between. This CDR3 region has 15 residues. Germline V CDR1 and CDR2: MGHDK, SYGVNS. CDR3 bases: TGTGCCAGCAGTGAATCTCAGGGTTGGGCCACTGAAGCTTTCTTT. It encodes CASSESQGWATEAFF. The whole variable domain, filled in from reference TRBV25-1 and TRBJ1-1, reads EADIYQTPRYLVIGTGKKITLECSQTMGHDKMYWYQQDPGMELHLIHYSYGVNSTEKGDLSSESTVSRIRTEHFPLTLESARPSHTSQYLCASSESQGWATEAFFGQGTRLTVV.

V and J are TRBV2 and TRBJ2-7; no reliable D call. Between the trimmed V and J ends, which lost 5 bases and 3 bases, there was a span of 5 bases. Germline CDR1 is SNHLY and CDR2 is FYNNEI. The CDR3 length is 11 residues. The CDR3 protein is CASSQLYEQYF. In DNA form, the CDR3 reads TGTGCCAGCAGTCAACTCTACGAGCAGTACTTC.

The chain has TRBV3-1 (or the pseudogene TRBV3-2) and TRBJ1-1; D is ambiguous. Between the trimmed V and J ends, which lost 4 bases and 1 base, there was a span of 10 bases. In germline, CDR1 is LGHDT, CDR2 YNNKEL (reference sequence). The CDR3 extends over 14 amino acids. CDR3 nucleotides: TGTGCCAGCAGCCGTGACACTAGGAACACTGAAGCTTTCTTT. Translating gives CASSRDTRNTEAFF.